A single sample gave rise to the 17 T cell receptor beta chains below, sequenced in a study of blood T cells in healthy people across ages. With a J-beta primer mix and a sample-barcoded 5' primer, a second PCR ran roughly 6 to 12 cycles. TCRdb re-called the 5' RACE reads with MiXCR, one entry per CDR3 protein. The sample records 650,000 to 800,000 distinct CDR3 sequences, 52% being singletons. The material sequenced was blood. The receptors come from a woman of 80 years or more in good health.

This clonotype was observed a few times. This chain joins TRBV6-5 and TRBJ2-3, with 8 bases matching TRBD1. This CDR3 has 16 residues. Germline trimming cut 6 bases from V and 0 bases from J; bases unmatched to any gene: 8. CDR1 is MNHEY and CDR2 is SVGAGI in the germline V gene. The CDR3 loop reads CASRRDRGASTDTQYF. The CDR3 region has the DNA TGTGCCAGCAGGCGTGACAGGGGCGCTAGCACAGATACGCAGTATTTT.

At least ten counts were recorded for this clonotype. This rearrangement joins TRBV20-1 to TRBJ2-5; 11 bases align to TRBD2. The germline CDR1 and CDR2 sequences are DFQATT and SNEGSKA (reference sequence). The V and J ends lost 0 bases and 4 bases, in that order; junction bases with no gene match: 1. This CDR3 comprises 14 residues. DNA of the CDR3: TGCAGTGCTAGAGATGGGACTAGCGGAGAGACCCAGTACTTC. Encoded protein: CSARDGTSGETQYF.

This clonotype was picked up many times. V usage is TRBV20-1 and J usage is TRBJ2-3; D call uncertain. The CDR3 is 14 amino acids. V was shortened by 6 bases and J by 2 bases, with 15 bases between the two germline ends. Germline V lookup: CDR1 DFQATT, CDR2 SNEGSKA (reference sequence). The CDR3, as DNA: TGCAGTGCCCAAAAAGGGCCTCACACAGATACGCAGTATTTT. Protein product: CSAQKGPHTDTQYF.

The chain recombines TRBV4-2 with TRBJ2-5; D uncertain. Trimming cost V 2 bases and J 2 bases, with 15 bases left between them. Germline V CDR1 and CDR2: LGHNA, YNFKEQ. The CDR3 contains 16 residues. CDR3 nucleotide sequence: TGTGCCAGCAGCCAAACGACAAATAGTGGGCAAGAGACCCAGTACTTC. It is translated as CASSQTTNSGQETQYF.

At least ten counts were recorded for this clonotype. The chain joins TRBV2 to TRBJ2-4; no reliable D call. The V gene lost 6 bases and the J gene lost 6 bases, with 9 bases spanning the gap. CDR3 size: 12 residues. Germline loops: CDR1 SNHLY, CDR2 FYNNEI. CDR3 residues: CASRADGNIQYF. The CDR3 nucleotides read TGTGCCAGCAGAGCCGACGGAAACATTCAGTACTTC.

Concerning this clonotype itself: A much larger clone lies one base from this, so it may be a read error. This rearrangement joins TRBV20-1 to TRBJ2-1; TRBD2 matches 13 bases. Trimming removed 6 bases from V and 11 bases from J; junction bases left unmatched: 16. Germline assignment: CDR1 DFQATT and CDR2 SNEGSKA (reference sequence). The CDR3 extends over 16 amino acids. CDR3 DNA: TGCAGTGCCGTCCCGGGACTAGCGGGGTTGGGCTATAAGCAGTTCTTC. Translated: CSAVPGLAGLGYKQFF.

In the case of this clonotype: With a much larger clone just one base away, this may be a read error. The V call is TRBV5-1, the J call TRBJ2-1; D is perhaps TRBD1 or TRBD2 (5 bases each). CDR1 SGHRS and CDR2 YFSETQ come from the germline V gene. The V gene lost 4 bases and the J gene lost 10 bases, with 15 bases spanning the gap. The CDR3 runs 13 residues. The CDR3 spells CASSAGSLGEQFF. The CDR3 bases are TGCGCCAGCAGCGCAGGGAGTCTTGGGGAGCAGTTCTTC. The full variable domain, completed using reference TRBV5-1 and TRBJ2-1, is KAGVTQTPRYLIKTRGQQVTLSCSPISGHRSVSWYQQTPGQGLQFLFEYFSETQRNKGNFPGRFSGRQFSNSRSEMNVSTLELGDSALYLCASSAGSLGEQFFGPGTRLTVL.

This clonotype was seen at least ten times. CDR3 residues: CASGTGFYEQYF. CDR3 DNA sequence: TGTGCCAGCGGGACAGGTTTTTACGAGCAGTACTTC. V gene TRBV2 combines with J gene TRBJ2-7; 8 nucleotides line up with TRBD1. V lost 8 bases to trimming and J lost 4 bases; unmatched junction nucleotides: 4. This CDR3 has 12 amino acids. The V gene's germline CDR1 is SNHLY and CDR2 FYNNEI.

As concerns this clonotype: This may be a read error, as it is one base from a much larger clone. The gene calls are TRBV18 and TRBJ2-3; no firm D call. The germline V gene encodes CDR1 KGHSH and CDR2 LQKENI. The CDR3 is 15 amino acids. CDR3 protein: CVSSPTVRDTDTQYF. The CDR3 nucleotides read TGTGTCAGCTCACCAACGGTTAGGGACACAGATACGCAGTATTTT.

This clonotype was detected only a few times. It may be a read error: a sequence one base away is much more abundant. The chain uses TRBV4-1 and TRBJ2-3; unclear D gene. The V end lost 2 bases, the J end lost 3 bases, and 15 bases lay between the germline ends. The CDR3 has 16 amino acids. Germline assignment: CDR1 MGHRA and CDR2 YSYEKL. DNA for the CDR3: TGCGCCAGCAGCCAACCCACTGGTGGAACAACAGATACGCAGTATTTT. This encodes CASSQPTGGTTDTQYF.

This clonotype was seen a handful of times. A much larger clone sits a single nucleotide away, making a read error possible. The chain's CDR3 is CSVGKGIHGYTF. The CDR3 DNA reads as TGCAGCGTTGGAAAAGGGATACATGGCTACACCTTC. The chain is built from TRBV29-1 and TRBJ1-2; D is ambiguous. The CDR3 sequence is 12 residues long. Trimming stripped 4 bases from V and 6 bases from J, with 12 bases between. CDR1 and CDR2 (germline): SQVTM, ANQGSEA.

The table lists this clonotype with a few counts. The V call is TRBV28, the J call TRBJ1-5, with a possible D match to TRBD1 (6 bases). CDR1 is MDHEN, CDR2 SYDVKM, per germline. This CDR3 comprises 15 residues. V was cut by 6 bases and J by 4 bases, with 16 bases left in between. The CDR3 here is CASSLPGALNQPQHF. In DNA form, the CDR3 reads TGTGCCAGCAGCCTCCCAGGGGCCCTAAATCAGCCCCAGCATTTT.

The V gene is TRBV9, the J gene TRBJ1-1; D ambiguous. The CDR3 spans 17 residues. The V gene lost 0 bases and the J gene lost 0 bases, with 15 bases spanning the gap. Germline loops: CDR1 SGDLS, CDR2 YYNGEE. The CDR3 DNA follows: TGTGCCAGCAGCGTAGAAGCTCGGGCAGACTTGAACACTGAAGCTTTCTTT. It codes for CASSVEARADLNTEAFF.

The chain is built from TRBV7-6 and TRBJ2-1; 9 bases fit TRBD2. J was trimmed by 0 bases and V by 5 bases; bases with no gene match: 14. The CDR3 is 19 amino acids. The germline V gene has CDR1 SGHVS and CDR2 FNYEAQ. The CDR3 here is CASSPNPGTSTSSYNEQFF. CDR3 nucleotide sequence: TGTGCCAGCAGCCCAAACCCCGGGACTAGCACGAGCTCCTACAATGAGCAGTTCTTC.

This clonotype was seen repeatedly, ten times or more. This rearrangement joins TRBV6-6 to TRBJ2-1; tentative D call: TRBD2 (7 bases). V shed 3 bases and J shed 6 bases, with 15 bases lying between them. Germline CDR1 is MNHNY and CDR2 is SVGAGI (reference sequence). CDR3 size: 15 residues. The CDR3 nucleotides read TGTGCCAGCAGTTATTGGCGGGGGCGGGTCAATGAGCAGTTCTTC. As protein: CASSYWRGRVNEQFF.

This clonotype was seen more than once but under ten times. The chain joins TRBV9 to TRBJ2-1; the D gene is possibly TRBD2 (5 bases). Germline values: CDR1 SGDLS, CDR2 YYNGEE. V shed 1 base and J shed 9 bases, with 14 bases lying between them. The CDR3 runs 14 residues. CDR3 sequence (DNA): TGTGCCAGCAGCGTACATAAAGACTACGCTGAGCAGTTCTTC. Encoded protein: CASSVHKDYAEQFF.

In its sample, this clonotype was seen many times. A junction boundary mismatches the germline segment, possibly from a read error. J is TRBJ2-3 and V is TRBV2; the match to TRBD2 covers 11 bases. This CDR3 contains 14 residues. Germline V lookup: CDR1 SNHLY, CDR2 FYNNEI. CDR3: CASRERSGRGTQYF. CDR3 bases: TGTGCCAGCCGTGAACGTAGCGGGAGGGGGACGCAGTATTTT.